The 9 T cell receptor beta chains given below trace back to one sample, sequenced in a study of blood T cell repertoires in COVID-19. The repertoire was sequenced with immunoSEQ multiplex PCR; TCRdb's copy has only in-frame clones and lacks some. The repertoire consists of around 190,000 clones, with roughly 84% occurring once and the leading ten covering roughly 3.1%. The sequenced sample consisted of PBMCs or T cells enriched from blood (not recorded which). The receptors here all came from a woman aged 25-40 years who had been exposed to COVID-19.

On this clone itself: The sample carries other DNA sequences with the same CDR3. This chain joins TRBV11-2 and TRBJ1-2; 7 bases are a match to TRBD1. Per germline, CDR1 SGHAT and CDR2 FQNNGV. The V segment lost 0 bases and the J segment 5 bases; nucleotides outside the gene matches: 3. This CDR3 comprises 14 residues. The CDR3 reads CASSLDRQGYGYTF. CDR3 nucleotides: TGTGCCAGCAGCTTAGATAGACAGGGATATGGCTACACCTTC.

In this sample, this clone turned up once. The chain has TRBV6-5 and TRBJ2-1; 7 bases are shared with TRBD1. Germline V gives CDR1 MNHEY, CDR2 SVGAGI. The CDR3 extends over 15 amino acids. With V trimmed by 7 bases and J by 4 bases, 10 bases remained unmatched. Here the CDR3 DNA reads TGTGCCAGCATTATCTCGGGACAGTCTTACAATGAGCAGTTCTTC. Its translation is CASIISGQSYNEQFF.

This clone appeared a few times. The chain is built from TRBV10-1 and TRBJ2-2; no reliable D call. V lost 3 bases and J lost 2, with 10 bases in between. The germline V gene encodes CDR1 WNHNN and CDR2 SYGVQD (reference sequence). CDR3 length equals 15 residues. In DNA, the CDR3 is TGCGCCAGCAGTGATTTGGCGGAAAACACCGGGGAGCTGTTTTTT. Its protein product is CASSDLAENTGELFF.

This chain connects TRBV3-1 (or the pseudogene TRBV3-2) to TRBJ1-6, with TRBD1 matching over 7 bases. Looked up from germline, CDR1 is LGHDT and CDR2 is YNNKEL (reference sequence). The J segment lost 9 bases and the V segment lost 1 base, leaving 6 bases of the junction unmatched. This CDR3 region has 15 residues. The CDR3 region is CASSQGSGGSSPLHF. DNA of the CDR3: TGTGCCAGCAGCCAAGGCTCAGGGGGGTCTTCACCCCTCCACTTT.

This chain uses TRBV19 with TRBJ1-1; 9 nucleotides align to TRBD1. V lost 7 bases, J lost 3 bases, and 9 bases stayed unmatched. This CDR3 region has 15 residues. CDR1 is LNHDA and CDR2 is SQIVND in the germline V gene (reference sequence). The CDR3 DNA reads TGTGCCAGTACCGCCGTCAGACAGGGGGACACTGAAGCTTTCTTT. Protein product: CASTAVRQGDTEAFF.

A single count supports this clone. The CDR3 region is CASSQDLSGGTEAFF. The DNA of the CDR3 is TGCGCCAGCAGCCAAGATTTGTCGGGGGGCACTGAAGCTTTCTTT. The V gene is TRBV4-1, the J gene TRBJ1-1; tentative D call: TRBD1 (5 bases). Per the germline V gene, CDR1 is MGHRA and CDR2 is YSYEKL. Trimming stripped 0 bases from V and 4 bases from J, with 12 bases between. The CDR3 is 15 residues long.

This clone was found once. V gene TRBV12-3 or TRBV12-4 combines with J gene TRBJ1-3; unclear D gene. Trimming took 8 bases from V and 8 from J, leaving 7 bases between them. This CDR3 contains 10 residues. The CDR3 region has the DNA TGTGCCAGCGGCGGGGACACCATATATTTT. Translating gives CASGGDTIYF.

The chain couples TRBV13 to TRBJ1-1, with 10 bases matching TRBD1. Trimming took 2 bases from V and 7 from J; bases not matched to a gene: 7. CDR3 length: 15 amino acids. The germline gives CDR1 PRHDT, CDR2 FYEKMQ (reference sequence). The chain's CDR3 is CASSLIRQGALEAFF. As DNA, the CDR3 is TGTGCCAGCAGCTTAATTCGACAGGGGGCTCTTGAAGCTTTCTTT.

V is TRBV29-1 and J is TRBJ1-1; tentatively, D is TRBD1 (6 bases). V was shortened by 7 bases and J by 5 bases, with 14 bases between the two germline ends. Germline lookup yields CDR1 SQVTM and CDR2 ANQGSEA. The CDR3 totals 12 residues. CDR3 DNA sequence: TGCAGCGCCGAAACAGGGTTGACTGAAGCTTTCTTT. This codes for CSAETGLTEAFF.